This is a list of T cell receptor beta chains from one sample in a study of human T cells and chemical hapten exposure. TCRdb called the RACE reads again in MiXCR, with one record for every CDR3 protein. The table shows roughly 110,000 distinct CDR3 sequences, with 9% to 15% occurring only once. This material consisted of whole blood, taken in connection with sensitization to the hapten diphenylcyclopropenone (DPC). The receptors come from a woman aged 45-65 years with alopecia areata. Some clones in this sample may be carry-over from other donors' samples. CDR3s include the opening cysteine and the closing phenylalanine or tryptophan.

j_call v_call cdr3_aa
TRBJ2-1 TRBV2 CASSPLAVTINEQFF
TRBJ1-1 TRBV2 CASSAGGTEAFF
TRBJ2-2 TRBV7-7 CASSPTRGTTGELFF
TRBJ2-1 TRBV3-1 CASSQDFMREQFF
TRBJ2-3 TRBV7-9 CASSLDPRSPDTQYF
TRBJ1-2 TRBV4-3 CASSQDDGNYGYTF
TRBJ2-1 TRBV7-2 CASSLRLAGVNEQFF
TRBJ1-3 TRBV6-5 CASRRGQENTIYF
TRBJ2-1 TRBV29-1 CSVSSGSDSYEQFF
TRBJ1-2 TRBV27 CASSLGGSGYGYTF
TRBJ1-4 TRBV20-1 CSANVPGTENEKLFF
TRBJ1-1 TRBV20-1 CSASTSGNPEAFF
TRBJ1-1 TRBV7-6 CASSAASGQGGGRMNTEAFF
TRBJ2-7 TRBV27 CATGTSGAYEQYF
TRBJ1-5 TRBV12-3/TRBV12-4 CASSLTGGRQPQHF
TRBJ2-1 TRBV5-4 CASSPPAGQSSYNEQFF
TRBJ2-6 TRBV25-1 CASNPSGSGANVLTF
TRBJ1-1 TRBV10-3 CAISETLGQGAGNTEAFF
TRBJ1-6 TRBV7-9 CASSPWATTDNSPLHF
TRBJ1-3 TRBV29-1 CSVLPGQGYTIYF
TRBJ1-5 TRBV6-5 CASSYSQGGNQPQHF
TRBJ2-3 TRBV4-2 CASSQERHTDTQYF
TRBJ2-6 TRBV4-3 CASSQGGGGGANVLTF
TRBJ2-2 TRBV7-9 CASRSTVANTGELFF
TRBJ2-5 TRBV7-2 CASSLSDYAAETQYF
TRBJ2-3 TRBV20-1 CSAPPPLDTQYF
TRBJ1-2 TRBV7-6 CASSPRPADSNYGYTF
TRBJ1-1 TRBV12-3/TRBV12-4 CASSLGQDAAAFF
TRBJ1-3 TRBV12-5 CASGGPGNTIYF
TRBJ1-3 TRBV9 CASSPLKGAPGNTIYF
TRBJ2-6 TRBV7-9 CASSLHRQGLYSGANVLTF
TRBJ2-7 TRBV28 CASSSVQGSEQYF
TRBJ2-2 TRBV7-6 CASSSGISTNTGELFF
TRBJ2-1 TRBV7-9 CASSHQTSGRYEQFF
TRBJ2-1 TRBV7-2 CASSYSGGSYNEQFF
TRBJ1-2 TRBV7-2 CASSPSFNNYGYTF
TRBJ2-1 TRBV7-6 CASSPRGWADSYNEQFF
TRBJ2-7 TRBV15 CATSREADMSYEQYF
TRBJ1-6 TRBV5-1 CASSLGQDESPLHF
TRBJ1-1 TRBV7-2 CASSKNFEAFF
TRBJ2-2 TRBV28 CASSLSGGLNTGELFF
TRBJ2-2 TRBV14 CASSQDTGTGELFF
TRBJ2-1 TRBV5-1 CASSIPGTTYNEQFF